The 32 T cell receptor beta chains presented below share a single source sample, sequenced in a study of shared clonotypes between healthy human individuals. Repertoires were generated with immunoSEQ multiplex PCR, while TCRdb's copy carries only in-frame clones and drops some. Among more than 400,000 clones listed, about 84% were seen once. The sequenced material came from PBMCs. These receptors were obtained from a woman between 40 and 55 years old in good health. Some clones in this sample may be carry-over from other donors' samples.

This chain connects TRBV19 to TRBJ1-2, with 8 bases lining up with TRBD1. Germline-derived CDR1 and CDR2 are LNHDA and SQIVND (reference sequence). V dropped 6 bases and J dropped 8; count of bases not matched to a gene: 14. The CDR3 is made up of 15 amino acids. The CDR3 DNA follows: TGTGCCAGTAGGGTGCAACGCCAGGGGGCCTACGGCTACACCTTC. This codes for CASRVQRQGAYGYTF.

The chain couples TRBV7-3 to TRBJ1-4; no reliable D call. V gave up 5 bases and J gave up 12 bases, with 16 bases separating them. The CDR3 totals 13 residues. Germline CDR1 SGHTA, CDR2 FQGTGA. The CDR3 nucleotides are TGTGCCAGCAGCGTGGAGCCCGGTCGGGAACTGTTTTTT. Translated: CASSVEPGRELFF.

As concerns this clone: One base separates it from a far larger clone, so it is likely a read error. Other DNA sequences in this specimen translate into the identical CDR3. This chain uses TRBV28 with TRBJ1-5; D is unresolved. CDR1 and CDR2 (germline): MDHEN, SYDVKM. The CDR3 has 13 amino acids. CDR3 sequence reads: CASSFLRDQPQHF. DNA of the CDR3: TGTGCCAGCAGTTTTCTAAGGGATCAGCCACAGCATTTT.

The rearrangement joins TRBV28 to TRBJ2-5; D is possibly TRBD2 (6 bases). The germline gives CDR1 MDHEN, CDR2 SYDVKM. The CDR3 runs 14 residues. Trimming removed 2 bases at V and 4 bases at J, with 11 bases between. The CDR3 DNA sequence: TGTGCCAGCAGTTTAATGAACGGGGGAGAGACCCAGTACTTC. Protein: CASSLMNGGETQYF. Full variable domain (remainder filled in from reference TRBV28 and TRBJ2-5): DVKVTQSSRYLVKRTGEKVFLECVQDMDHENMFWYRQDPGLGLRLIYFSYDVKMKEKGDIPEGYSVSREKKERFSLILESASTNQTSMYLCASSLMNGGETQYFGPGTRLLVL.

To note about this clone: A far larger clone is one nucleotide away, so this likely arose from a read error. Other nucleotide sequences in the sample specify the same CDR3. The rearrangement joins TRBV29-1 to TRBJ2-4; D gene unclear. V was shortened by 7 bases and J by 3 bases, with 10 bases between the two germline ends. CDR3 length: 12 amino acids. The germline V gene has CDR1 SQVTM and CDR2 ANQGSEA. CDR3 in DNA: TGCAGCGGGGGTAGTGGCAAAAACATTCAGTACTTC. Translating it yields CSGGSGKNIQYF.

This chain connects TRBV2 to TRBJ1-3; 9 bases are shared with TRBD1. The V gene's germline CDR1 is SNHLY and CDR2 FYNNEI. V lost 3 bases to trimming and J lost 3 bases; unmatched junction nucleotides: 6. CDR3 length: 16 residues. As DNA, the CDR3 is TGTGCCAGCAGTGATCAACAGGGGGCCGTTGGAAACACCATATATTTT. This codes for CASSDQQGAVGNTIYF.

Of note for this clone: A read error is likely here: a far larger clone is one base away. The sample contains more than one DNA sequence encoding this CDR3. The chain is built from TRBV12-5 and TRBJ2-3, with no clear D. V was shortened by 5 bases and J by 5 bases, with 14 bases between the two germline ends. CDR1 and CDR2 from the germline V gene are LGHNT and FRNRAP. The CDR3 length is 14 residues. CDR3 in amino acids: CASGPLRTEDTQYF. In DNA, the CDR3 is TGTGCTAGTGGTCCTCTCCGGACGGAAGATACGCAGTATTTT.

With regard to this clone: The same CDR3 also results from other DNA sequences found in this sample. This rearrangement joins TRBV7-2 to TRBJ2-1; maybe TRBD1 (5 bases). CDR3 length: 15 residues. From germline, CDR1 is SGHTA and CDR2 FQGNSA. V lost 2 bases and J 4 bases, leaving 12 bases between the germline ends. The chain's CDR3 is CASSLLQGSYNEQFF. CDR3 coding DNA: TGTGCCAGCAGCTTACTGCAGGGCTCATACAATGAGCAGTTCTTC. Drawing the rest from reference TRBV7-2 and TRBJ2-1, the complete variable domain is GAGVSQSPSNKVTEKGKDVELRCDPISGHTALYWYRQSLGQGLEFLIYFQGNSAPDKSGLPSDRFSAERTGGSVSTLTIQRTQQEDSAVYLCASSLLQGSYNEQFFGPGTRLTVL.

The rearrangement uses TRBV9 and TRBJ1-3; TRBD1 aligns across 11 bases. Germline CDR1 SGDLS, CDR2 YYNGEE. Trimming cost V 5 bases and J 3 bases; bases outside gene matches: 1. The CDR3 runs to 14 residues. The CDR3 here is CASSGTGGGNTIYF. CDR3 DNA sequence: TGTGCCAGCAGTGGGACAGGGGGTGGAAACACCATATATTTT.

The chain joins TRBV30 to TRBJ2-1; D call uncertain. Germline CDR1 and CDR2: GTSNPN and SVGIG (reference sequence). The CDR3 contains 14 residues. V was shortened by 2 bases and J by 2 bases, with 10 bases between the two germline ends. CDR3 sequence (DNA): TGTGCCTGGAGTAATTTCCGAACCTACAATGAGCAGTTCTTC. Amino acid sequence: CAWSNFRTYNEQFF.

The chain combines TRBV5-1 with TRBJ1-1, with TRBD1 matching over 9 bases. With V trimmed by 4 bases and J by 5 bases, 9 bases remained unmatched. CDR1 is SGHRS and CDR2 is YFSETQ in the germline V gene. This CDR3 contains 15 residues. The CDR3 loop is CASSARPGQGTEAFF. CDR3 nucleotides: TGCGCCAGCAGCGCAAGACCGGGACAGGGAACTGAAGCTTTCTTT. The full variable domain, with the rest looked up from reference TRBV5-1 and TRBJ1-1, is KAGVTQTPRYLIKTRGQQVTLSCSPISGHRSVSWYQQTPGQGLQFLFEYFSETQRNKGNFPGRFSGRQFSNSRSEMNVSTLELGDSALYLCASSARPGQGTEAFFGQGTRLTVV.

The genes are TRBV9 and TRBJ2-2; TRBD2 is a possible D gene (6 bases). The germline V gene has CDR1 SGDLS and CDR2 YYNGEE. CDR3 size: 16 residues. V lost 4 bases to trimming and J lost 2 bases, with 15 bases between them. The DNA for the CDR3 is TGTGCCAGCAGCCGCTCGGCAGGGACTAACACCGGGGAGCTGTTTTTT. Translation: CASSRSAGTNTGELFF.

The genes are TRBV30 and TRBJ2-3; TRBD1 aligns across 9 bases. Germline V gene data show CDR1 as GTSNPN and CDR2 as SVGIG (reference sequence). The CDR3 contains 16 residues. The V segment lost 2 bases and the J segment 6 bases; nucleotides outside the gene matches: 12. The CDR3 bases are TGTGCCTGGAGTTCACAGGGGGCCCTACGGGACGATACGCAGTATTTT. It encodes CAWSSQGALRDDTQYF.

The CDR3 nucleotides are TGTGCCAGCAGCTTAGATTCTAGCGCTCGCGAGCAGTACTTC. This encodes CASSLDSSAREQYF. The chain links TRBV7-2 to TRBJ2-7, with D tentatively TRBD2 (6 bases). This CDR3 comprises 14 residues. Trimming shortened V by 1 base and J by 6 bases, and 13 bases separated the two germline ends. Germline V gene lookup returns CDR1 SGHTA and CDR2 FQGNSA.

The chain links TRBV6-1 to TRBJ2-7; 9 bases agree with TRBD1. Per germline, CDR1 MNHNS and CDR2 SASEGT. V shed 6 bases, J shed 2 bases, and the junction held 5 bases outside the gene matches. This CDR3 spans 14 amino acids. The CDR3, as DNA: TGTGCCAGCAGAGAGGGACAGGGACCCTACGAGCAGTACTTC. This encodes CASREGQGPYEQYF.

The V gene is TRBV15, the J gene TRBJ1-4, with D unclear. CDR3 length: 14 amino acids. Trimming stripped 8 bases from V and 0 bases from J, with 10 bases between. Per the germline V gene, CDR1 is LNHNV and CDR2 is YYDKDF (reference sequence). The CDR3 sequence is CATQDRSTNEKLFF. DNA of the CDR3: TGTGCCACCCAAGACCGTTCAACTAATGAAAAACTGTTTTTT.

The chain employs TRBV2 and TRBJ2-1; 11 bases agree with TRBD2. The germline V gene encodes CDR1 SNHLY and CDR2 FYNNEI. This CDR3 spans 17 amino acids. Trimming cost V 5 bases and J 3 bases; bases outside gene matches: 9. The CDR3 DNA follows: TGTGCCAGCAGTCCGTCCCCGACTAGCGGGAACTACAATGAGCAGTTCTTC. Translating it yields CASSPSPTSGNYNEQFF.

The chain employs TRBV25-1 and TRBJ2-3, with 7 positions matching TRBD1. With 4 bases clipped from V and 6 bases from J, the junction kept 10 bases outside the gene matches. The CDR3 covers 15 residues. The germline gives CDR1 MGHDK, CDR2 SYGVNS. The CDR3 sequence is CASSVTGSASDTQYF. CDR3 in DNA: TGTGCCAGCAGTGTGACAGGGTCGGCTTCGGATACGCAGTATTTT.

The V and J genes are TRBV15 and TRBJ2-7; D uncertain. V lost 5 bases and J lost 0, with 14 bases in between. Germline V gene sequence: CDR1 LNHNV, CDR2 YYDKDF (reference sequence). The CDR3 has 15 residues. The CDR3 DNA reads TGTGCCACCAGCCCCCCAGGAGTCCACTCCTACGAGCAGTACTTC. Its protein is CATSPPGVHSYEQYF.

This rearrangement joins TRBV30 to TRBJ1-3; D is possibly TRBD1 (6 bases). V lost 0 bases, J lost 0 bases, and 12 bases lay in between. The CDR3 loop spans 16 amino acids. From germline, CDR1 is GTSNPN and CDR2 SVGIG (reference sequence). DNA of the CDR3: TGTGCCTGGAGTGTAGGGGGGAGGATCTCTGGAAACACCATATATTTT. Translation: CAWSVGGRISGNTIYF.

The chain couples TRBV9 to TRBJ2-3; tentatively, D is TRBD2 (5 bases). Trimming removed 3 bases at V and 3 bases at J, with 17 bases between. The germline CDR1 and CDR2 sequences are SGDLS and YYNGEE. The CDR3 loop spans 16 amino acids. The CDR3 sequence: CASSALSGTLTDTQYF. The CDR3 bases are TGTGCCAGCAGCGCCCTTTCGGGAACCCTGACAGATACGCAGTATTTT.

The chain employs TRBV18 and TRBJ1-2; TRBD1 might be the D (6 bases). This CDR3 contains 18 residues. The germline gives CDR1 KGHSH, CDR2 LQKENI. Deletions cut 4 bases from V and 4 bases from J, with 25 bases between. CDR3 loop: CASSRSKRLPGDIYGYTF. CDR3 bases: TGTGCCAGCTCACGTTCTAAGCGGTTACCAGGGGATATCTATGGCTACACCTTC. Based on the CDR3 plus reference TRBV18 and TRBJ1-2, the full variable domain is NAGVMQNPRHLVRRRGQEARLRCSPMKGHSHVYWYRQLPEEGLKFMVYLQKENIIDESGMPKERFSAEFPKEGPSILRIQQVVRGDSAAYFCASSRSKRLPGDIYGYTFGSGTRLTVV.

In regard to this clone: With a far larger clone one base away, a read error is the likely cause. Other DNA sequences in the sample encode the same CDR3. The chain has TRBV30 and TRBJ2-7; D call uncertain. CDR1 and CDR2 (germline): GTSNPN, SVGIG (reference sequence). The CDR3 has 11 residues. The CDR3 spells CAWSGPYEQYF. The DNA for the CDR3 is TGTGCCTGGAGTGGACCCTATGAGCAGTACTTT.

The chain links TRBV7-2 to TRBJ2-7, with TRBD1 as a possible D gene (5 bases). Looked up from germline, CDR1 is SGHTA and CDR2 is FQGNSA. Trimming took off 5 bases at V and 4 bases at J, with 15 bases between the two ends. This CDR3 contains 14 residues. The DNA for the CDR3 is TGTGCCAGCAGCCCACAGGCGCTGGGATACGAGCAGTACTTC. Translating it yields CASSPQALGYEQYF.

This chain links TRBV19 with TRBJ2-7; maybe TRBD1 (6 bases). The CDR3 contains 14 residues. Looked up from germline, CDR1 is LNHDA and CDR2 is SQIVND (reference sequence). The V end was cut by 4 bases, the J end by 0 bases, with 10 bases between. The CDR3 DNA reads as TGTGCCAGTAGTACGGGACAAAACTCCTACGAGCAGTACTTC. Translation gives CASSTGQNSYEQYF.

The chain's CDR3 is CASSPRLAGGMEETQYF. In DNA, the CDR3 is TGTGCCAGCAGCCCGCGACTAGCGGGAGGGATGGAAGAGACCCAGTACTTC. The rearrangement joins TRBV4-2 to TRBJ2-7; 14 positions agree with TRBD2. The J call is doubtful: the DNA matches TRBJ2-5 better. The CDR3 spans 17 residues. The germline gives CDR1 LGHNA, CDR2 YNFKEQ.

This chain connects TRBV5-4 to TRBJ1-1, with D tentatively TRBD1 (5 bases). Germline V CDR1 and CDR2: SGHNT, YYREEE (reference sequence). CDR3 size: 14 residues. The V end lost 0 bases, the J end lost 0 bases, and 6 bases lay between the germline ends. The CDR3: CASSLAGMNTEAFF. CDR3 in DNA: TGTGCCAGCAGCTTGGCAGGGATGAACACTGAAGCTTTCTTT.

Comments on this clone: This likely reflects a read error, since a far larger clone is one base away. Here the CDR3 DNA reads TGCACCAGCAGCTTTTGGGCGACAGAGAACACTGAAGCTTTCTTT. Residues: CTSSFWATENTEAFF. The chain recombines TRBV5-1 with TRBJ1-1, with D perhaps matching TRBD1 (5 bases). The germline CDR1 and CDR2 sequences are SGHRS and YFSETQ. The CDR3 contains 15 residues.

The CDR3 DNA follows: TGTGCCAGCAGCTTAGTCGGACAGGGCCCACCTGGCTACACCTTC. It specifies CASSLVGQGPPGYTF. The chain is built from TRBV7-2 and TRBJ1-2; TRBD1 matches at 8 bases. J was trimmed by 7 bases and V by 1 base; bases with no gene match: 8. The CDR3 loop spans 15 amino acids. CDR1 SGHTA and CDR2 FQGNSA come from the germline V gene.

The CDR3 DNA reads TGTGCCAGCAGTTTAGTCGGGAACGAGCAGTACTTC. Its protein product is CASSLVGNEQYF. V and J are TRBV28 and TRBJ2-7, with D possibly TRBD2 on 5 matching bases. V lost 2 bases and J lost 5, with 7 bases in between. The CDR3 has 12 amino acids. The germline V gene encodes CDR1 MDHEN and CDR2 SYDVKM.

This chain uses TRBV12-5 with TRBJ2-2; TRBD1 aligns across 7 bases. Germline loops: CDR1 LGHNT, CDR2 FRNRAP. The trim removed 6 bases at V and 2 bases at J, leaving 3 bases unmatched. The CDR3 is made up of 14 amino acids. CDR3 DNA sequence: TGTGCTAGTGGCCGGGACAGAAACACCGGGGAGCTGTTTTTT. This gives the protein CASGRDRNTGELFF.

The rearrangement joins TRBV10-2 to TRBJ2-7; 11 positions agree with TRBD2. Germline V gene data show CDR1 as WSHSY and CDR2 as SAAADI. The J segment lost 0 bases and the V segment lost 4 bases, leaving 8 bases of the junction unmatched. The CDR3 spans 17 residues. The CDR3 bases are TGCGCCAGCAGTGTAGGACTAGCGGGCCAGCTCTCCTACGAGCAGTACTTC. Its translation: CASSVGLAGQLSYEQYF.